The next 17 T cell receptor beta chains were all read from a single sample in a study of shared clonotypes between healthy human individuals (dated by TCRdb to 2018 to 2020). Library method: the immunoSEQ multiplex PCR assay. Entries here come from immuneACCESS through TCRdb and include only in-frame sequences with V and J called. Some clones fail to appear in such tables; in the studies checked, an unresolved V gene covers under half of the shortfall, and the cause of the remainder is unknown. In this sample the table shows more than 1,200,000 clones, around 98.5% of which occur a single time. 0.3% to 0.45% of the sample goes to the ten largest clones. Sequenced: naive CD4+ T cells sorted from blood. In light of the paper, this sample's cell subset or site label describes: CD45RA+ positively selected. The receptors originated from a man aged 25 to 40 in good health.

The rearrangement uses TRBV9 and TRBJ1-3, with no clear D. There are 16 residues in the CDR3. Germline values: CDR1 SGDLS, CDR2 YYNGEE. Trimming shortened V by 0 bases and J by 0 bases, and 10 bases separated the two germline ends. The CDR3 region has the DNA TGTGCCAGCAGCGTAGTGGCGGAAAGCTCTGGAAACACCATATATTTT. It yields the protein CASSVVAESSGNTIYF.

The chain combines TRBV6-5 with TRBJ2-3, with unresolved D. Trimming cost V 2 bases and J 6 bases, with 9 bases left between them. CDR1 MNHEY and CDR2 SVGAGI come from the germline V gene. The CDR3 extends over 13 amino acids. This CDR3 reads CASSYLPKDTQYF. CDR3 in DNA: TGTGCCAGCAGTTACCTCCCGAAGGATACGCAGTATTTT.

The chain couples TRBV5-4 to TRBJ1-2; tentatively, D is TRBD1 (5 bases). Germline CDR1 SGHNT, CDR2 YYREEE (reference sequence). There are 12 residues in the CDR3. Trimming removed 4 bases at V and 4 bases at J, with 8 bases between. The CDR3 nucleotides are TGTGCCAGCAGCGGGACGGGCTATGGCTACACCTTC. Translating gives CASSGTGYGYTF.

This clone was found once. Other nucleotide sequences from this sample produce the same CDR3. The chain is built from TRBV9 and TRBJ2-5; D remains unclear. The CDR3 has 13 amino acids. Trimming removed 0 bases at V and 5 bases at J, with 8 bases between. The germline gives CDR1 SGDLS, CDR2 YYNGEE. The CDR3: CASSVVLGETQYF. CDR3 DNA sequence: TGTGCCAGCAGCGTAGTATTAGGGGAGACCCAGTACTTC.

The V call is TRBV6-1, the J call TRBJ2-7; D gene unclear. V was clipped by 2 bases and J by 0 bases, with 11 bases between them. Germline V CDR1 and CDR2: MNHNS, SASEGT. The CDR3 contains 15 residues. CDR3 DNA sequence: TGTGCCAGCAGTGAAACGACCGCCAGCTCCTACGAGCAGTACTTC. Translated: CASSETTASSYEQYF.

The genes are TRBV9 and TRBJ2-3; D remains unclear. Trimming removed 5 bases at V and 9 bases at J, with 19 bases between. Germline V gene lookup returns CDR1 SGDLS and CDR2 YYNGEE. The CDR3 covers 14 residues. Here the CDR3 DNA reads TGTGCCAGCAGAGATGGACCTCTGGATATCACGCAGTATTTT. This translates into CASRDGPLDITQYF.

The rearrangement joins TRBV19 to TRBJ2-1, with 9 positions matching TRBD1. The CDR3 has 14 residues. Germline loops: CDR1 LNHDA, CDR2 SQIVND (reference sequence). V dropped 9 bases and J dropped 4; count of bases not matched to a gene: 7. CDR3 coding DNA: TGTGCCAGCAGTGCGGACAGGGGATACAATGAGCAGTTCTTC. The encoded protein is CASSADRGYNEQFF.

The chain joins TRBV14 to TRBJ1-4; D uncertain. Between the trimmed V and J ends, which lost 5 bases and 4 bases, there was a span of 20 bases. Germline V gives CDR1 SGHDN, CDR2 FVKESK. The CDR3 contains 17 residues. CDR3: CASSDNTFWSLNEKLFF. The CDR3 nucleotides read TGTGCCAGCAGCGACAACACCTTCTGGAGCCTTAATGAAAAACTGTTTTTT.

The chain recombines TRBV10-3 with TRBJ1-2; maybe TRBD1 (6 bases). The CDR3 covers 14 residues. Trimming removed 3 bases at V and 4 bases at J, with 12 bases between. Germline V gene data show CDR1 as ENHRY and CDR2 as SYGVKD. CDR3 region: CAISDKGTLYGYTF. DNA of the CDR3: TGTGCCATCAGTGACAAGGGGACACTCTATGGCTACACCTTC.

V and J are TRBV5-1 and TRBJ2-1, with D tentatively TRBD2 (6 bases). Trimming stripped 2 bases from V and 4 bases from J, with 25 bases between. CDR3 length: 19 residues. Per germline, CDR1 SGHRS and CDR2 YFSETQ. As DNA, the CDR3 is TGCGCCAGCAGCTTTTTGTCACCCGCGACTAGTGGATTATACAATGAGCAGTTCTTC. Encoded protein: CASSFLSPATSGLYNEQFF. Full variable domain (rest looked up from reference TRBV5-1 and TRBJ2-1): KAGVTQTPRYLIKTRGQQVTLSCSPISGHRSVSWYQQTPGQGLQFLFEYFSETQRNKGNFPGRFSGRQFSNSRSEMNVSTLELGDSALYLCASSFLSPATSGLYNEQFFGPGTRLTVL.

This rearrangement joins TRBV5-1 to TRBJ2-3; D is possibly TRBD2 (5 bases). V was cut by 6 bases and J by 6 bases, with 14 bases left in between. This CDR3 is 13 amino acids long. The germline CDR1 and CDR2 sequences are SGHRS and YFSETQ. The CDR3 loop reads CASTFLLGDTQYF. The CDR3 DNA reads TGCGCCAGCACCTTCTTACTAGGGGATACGCAGTATTTT.

This chain joins TRBV9 and TRBJ2-3; no definite D call. Trimming cost V 1 base and J 2 bases, with 2 bases left between them. The CDR3 is 12 residues long. The germline CDR1 and CDR2 sequences are SGDLS and YYNGEE. CDR3: CASSVYTDTQYF. Here the CDR3 DNA reads TGTGCCAGCAGCGTATACACAGATACGCAGTATTTT.

The chain combines TRBV15 with TRBJ2-1; D gene uncertain. Trimming took 2 bases from V and 4 from J, leaving 12 bases between them. CDR3 length equals 15 residues. In germline, CDR1 is LNHNV, CDR2 YYDKDF (reference sequence). CDR3: CATSRIDRIYNEQFF. DNA for the CDR3: TGTGCCACCAGCAGAATCGACCGGATTTACAATGAGCAGTTCTTC.

This clone came up once. J is TRBJ2-1 and V is TRBV29-1; D remains ambiguous. This CDR3 is 11 amino acids long. The V gene lost 2 bases and the J gene lost 3 bases, with 2 bases spanning the gap. CDR1 is SQVTM, CDR2 ANQGSEA, per germline. The CDR3 region is CSVEFYNEQFF. CDR3 sequence (DNA): TGCAGCGTTGAATTCTACAATGAGCAGTTCTTC.

The CDR3 sequence: CASSLGLAGGPDTGELFF. DNA for the CDR3: TGTGCCAGCAGCCTTGGACTAGCGGGAGGGCCAGACACCGGGGAGCTGTTTTTT. The rearrangement links TRBV11-1 to TRBJ2-2; 15 positions agree with TRBD2. Germline V lookup: CDR1 SGHAT, CDR2 FQDESV (reference sequence). V gave up 5 bases and J gave up 3 bases; unmatched junction bases: 7. This CDR3 spans 18 amino acids.

The chain recombines TRBV5-1 with TRBJ1-4; the match to TRBD1 covers 8 bases. In germline, CDR1 is SGHRS, CDR2 YFSETQ. The ends lost 0 bases at V and 7 bases at J; junction bases unmatched: 8. The CDR3 has 16 amino acids. The CDR3 region is CASSLVGGQGGEKLFF. The CDR3, as DNA: TGCGCCAGCAGCTTGGTGGGTGGACAGGGCGGTGAAAAACTGTTTTTT. The full variable domain, in which reference TRBV5-1 and TRBJ1-4 provide the parts outside the CDR3, is KAGVTQTPRYLIKTRGQQVTLSCSPISGHRSVSWYQQTPGQGLQFLFEYFSETQRNKGNFPGRFSGRQFSNSRSEMNVSTLELGDSALYLCASSLVGGQGGEKLFFGSGTQLSVL.

The gene calls are TRBV5-1 and TRBJ2-1; either TRBD1 or TRBD2 may supply D (5 bases each). CDR1 is SGHRS and CDR2 is YFSETQ in the germline V gene. V lost 4 bases, J lost 6 bases, and 11 bases lay in between. This CDR3 region has 13 residues. DNA for the CDR3: TGCGCCAGCAGCCGGGGCCTTGGCAATGAGCAGTTCTTC. Protein product: CASSRGLGNEQFF.